Following are 9 T cell receptor beta chains from one sample sequenced in a study of blood T cells in healthy people across ages (dated by TCRdb to the mid-2010s). Library prep was done by 5' RACE. The instrument given in TCRdb is Illumina HiSeq 2500. A second about 7 to 12 cycle PCR used a sample-barcoded 5' primer and a J-beta primer mix. TCRdb reworked the public reads: Q25 trimming with fastp, MiXCR clone assembly, productive beta chains retained. Identical CDR3 proteins give one entry, which carries the most common genes and DNA. This sample lists 500,000 to 550,000 distinct CDR3 sequences; 24% were detected once. Less than 9% of the sample is taken by the ten largest. The data were also submitted as part of a second study, on T cells of mothers and their children.

Sequenced input: blood. These TCRs come from a boy younger than 18 in good health.

A few counts support this clonotype. The chain uses TRBV6-2 or TRBV6-3 and TRBJ2-5; D remains ambiguous. Matching the DNA end better, TRBJ2-7 makes the J call doubtful. Germline loops: CDR1 MNHEY, CDR2 SVGEGT. The CDR3 loop spans 12 amino acids. CDR3 coding DNA: TGTGCCAGCAGTCAAAGCGCCTACGAGCAGTACTTC. Protein product: CASSQSAYEQYF.

The chain carries TRBV3-1 and TRBJ2-5, with 10 positions matching TRBD2. The CDR3 is made up of 16 amino acids. Germline-derived CDR1 and CDR2 are LGHDT and YNNKEL (reference sequence). Trimming cost V 4 bases and J 2 bases; bases outside gene matches: 7. CDR3 residues: CASSPIAGGLQETQYF. CDR3 in DNA: TGTGCCAGCAGCCCAATAGCGGGGGGCCTTCAAGAGACCCAGTACTTC.

V and J are TRBV5-6 and TRBJ2-5; no clear D. V lost 0 bases and J lost 2, with 8 bases in between. The CDR3 has 14 amino acids. Looked up from germline, CDR1 is SGHDT and CDR2 is YYEEEE. The CDR3 region is CASSLAPVQETQYF. Here the CDR3 DNA reads TGTGCCAGCAGCTTGGCTCCGGTTCAAGAGACCCAGTACTTC.

This clonotype came up many times. CDR3 loop: CASSPRVLPNEQFF. DNA of the CDR3: TGTGCCAGCAGTCCAAGGGTCCTGCCTAATGAGCAGTTCTTC. The chain has TRBV12-3 or TRBV12-4 and TRBJ2-1; D not resolved. The V end lost 5 bases, the J end lost 7 bases, and 15 bases lay between the germline ends. The CDR3 is 14 amino acids.

This clonotype turned up a few times. The chain is built from TRBV20-1 and TRBJ2-2; D remains ambiguous. Looked up from germline, CDR1 is DFQATT and CDR2 is SNEGSKA (reference sequence). The CDR3 has 12 residues. The V and J ends lost 2 bases and 3 bases respectively, with 4 bases between them. The CDR3 sequence: CSARPDTGELFF. The DNA for the CDR3 is TGCAGTGCTAGACCAGACACCGGGGAGCTGTTTTTT.

The chain joins TRBV20-1 to TRBJ1-1; D is undetermined. This CDR3 has 15 residues. CDR1 and CDR2 (germline): DFQATT, SNEGSKA (reference sequence). The germline V and J ends were trimmed by 5 bases and 3 bases, with 19 bases remaining between them. In DNA, the CDR3 is TGCAGTGCTTTCGGGCGCGGCATATTTGACACTGAAGCTTTCTTT. Protein product: CSAFGRGIFDTEAFF.

The CDR3: CASSFGRSYGYTF. CDR3 in DNA: TGTGCCAGCAGTTTCGGCAGGAGCTATGGCTACACCTTC. The chain carries TRBV27 and TRBJ1-2; no clear D gene. Germline V CDR1 and CDR2: MNHEY, SMNVEV (reference sequence). The CDR3 consists of 13 residues. V was shortened by 3 bases and J by 4 bases, with 9 bases between the two germline ends.

This clonotype appeared a few times. This sequence joins TRBV9 and TRBJ1-4; D is possibly TRBD1 (6 bases). The germline CDR1 and CDR2 sequences are SGDLS and YYNGEE. The V gene lost 3 bases and the J gene lost 0 bases, with 12 bases spanning the gap. The CDR3 sequence is 16 residues long. Written as DNA, the CDR3 is TGTGCCAGCAGCGCCCACCCAGGGGCAACTAATGAAAAACTGTTTTTT. Translated: CASSAHPGATNEKLFF.

This clonotype was counted between two and nine times. This chain uses TRBV5-6 with TRBJ2-7, with TRBD2 matching over 10 bases. Germline V lookup: CDR1 SGHDT, CDR2 YYEEEE. The J segment lost 2 bases and the V segment lost 5 bases, leaving 4 bases of the junction unmatched. This CDR3 is 14 amino acids long. CDR3 loop: CASRPGTSAYEQYF. CDR3 nucleotide sequence: TGTGCCAGCAGGCCTGGGACTAGCGCCTACGAGCAGTACTTC.